This T cell receptor (beta chain) came from a study of T cell clones after liver transplantation. Study background: In this trial, immunosuppression withdrawal was attempted within 2 years of liver transplant.

Repertoires were generated with immunoSEQ multiplex PCR, while TCRdb's copy carries only in-frame clones and drops some. Among 45,000 to 60,000 clones listed, less than 85% were seen once. As regards this clone: Different DNA sequences within this sample yield the same CDR3.

The germline V gene encodes CDR1 SGHDN and CDR2 FVKESK. The CDR3 extends over 15 amino acids. Trimming left V 3 bases short and J 0 bases short, with 6 bases between. The sequencing used CD4+ T cells from blood, collected at the 15-month timepoint. This TCR was sampled from a human patient who received a liver transplant. Some T cells may be transferred from the graft donor. The chain is built from TRBV14 and TRBJ1-6; D perhaps matches TRBD1 (6 bases). The CDR3 nucleotides are TGTGCCAGCAGCCAGGACAGCTCCTATAATTCACCCCTCCACTTT. Its protein is CASSQDSSYNSPLHF.